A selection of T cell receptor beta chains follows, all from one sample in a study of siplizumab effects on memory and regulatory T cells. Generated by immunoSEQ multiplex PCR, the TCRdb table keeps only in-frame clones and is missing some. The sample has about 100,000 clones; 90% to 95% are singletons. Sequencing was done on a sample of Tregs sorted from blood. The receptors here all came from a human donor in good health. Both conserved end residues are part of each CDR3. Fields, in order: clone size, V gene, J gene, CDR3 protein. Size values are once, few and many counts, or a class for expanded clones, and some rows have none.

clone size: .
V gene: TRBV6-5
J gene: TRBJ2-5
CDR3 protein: CARTDSQETQYF

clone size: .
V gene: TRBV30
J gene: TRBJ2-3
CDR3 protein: CAWSRADTQYF

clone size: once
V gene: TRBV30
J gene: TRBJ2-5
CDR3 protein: CAWVISGLETQYF

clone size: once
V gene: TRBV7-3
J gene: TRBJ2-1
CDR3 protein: CASSLKPDFTYNEQFF

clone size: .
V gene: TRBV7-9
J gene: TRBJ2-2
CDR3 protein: CASSLQGTANTGELFF

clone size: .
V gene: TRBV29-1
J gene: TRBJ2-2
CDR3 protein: CSVRYTGELFF

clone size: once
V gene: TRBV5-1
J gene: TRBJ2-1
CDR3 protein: CASSLDNSIGSPQFF

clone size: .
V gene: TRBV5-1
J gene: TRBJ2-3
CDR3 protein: CASSLGSVNTDTQYF

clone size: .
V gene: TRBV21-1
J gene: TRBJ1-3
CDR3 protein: CASSPPGGNTIYF

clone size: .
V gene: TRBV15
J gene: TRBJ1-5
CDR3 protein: CATSTTGNQPQHF

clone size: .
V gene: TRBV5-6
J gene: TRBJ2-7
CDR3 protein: CASSPGGGAATYEQYF

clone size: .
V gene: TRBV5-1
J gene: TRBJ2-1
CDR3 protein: CASSLWRGAYNEQFF

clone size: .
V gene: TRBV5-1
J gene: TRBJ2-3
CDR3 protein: CASSLFLGDTQYF

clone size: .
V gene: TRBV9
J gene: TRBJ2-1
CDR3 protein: CASSVSGGLASGYNEQFF

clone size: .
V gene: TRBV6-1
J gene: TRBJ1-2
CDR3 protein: CASRGQDPKDYGYTF

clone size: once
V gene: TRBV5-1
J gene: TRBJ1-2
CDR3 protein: CASSGNRADGYTF

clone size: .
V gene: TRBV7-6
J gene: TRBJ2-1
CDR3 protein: CASSFERERGVEQFF

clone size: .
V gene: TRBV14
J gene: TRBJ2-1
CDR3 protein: CASSQAIGNEQFF

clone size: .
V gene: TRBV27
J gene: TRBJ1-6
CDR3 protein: CASSRSSYNSPLHF

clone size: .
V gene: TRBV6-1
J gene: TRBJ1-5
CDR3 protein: CASRIRGNQPQHF

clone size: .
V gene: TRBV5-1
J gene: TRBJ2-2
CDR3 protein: CASSLCSGGTGELFF

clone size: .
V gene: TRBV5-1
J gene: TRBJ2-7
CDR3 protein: CASSLSPRGAYEQYF

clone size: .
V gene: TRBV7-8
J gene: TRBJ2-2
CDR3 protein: CASSSGQGRVGFTGELFF

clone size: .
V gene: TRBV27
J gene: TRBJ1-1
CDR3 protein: CASSYRGLTNTEAFF

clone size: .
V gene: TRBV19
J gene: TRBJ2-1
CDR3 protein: CATRPSVGVFNEQFF

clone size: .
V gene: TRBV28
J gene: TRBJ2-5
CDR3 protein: CASSILSGLETQYF

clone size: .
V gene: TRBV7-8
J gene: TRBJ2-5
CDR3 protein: CASSLAGVVGGEVGPLKETQYF

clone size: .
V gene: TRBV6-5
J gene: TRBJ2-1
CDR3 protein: CASRETGVWNEQFF

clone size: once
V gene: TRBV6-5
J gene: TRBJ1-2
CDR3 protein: CASRWTGRGYTF

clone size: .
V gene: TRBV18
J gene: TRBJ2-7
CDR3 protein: CASSPGLAGAYEQYF

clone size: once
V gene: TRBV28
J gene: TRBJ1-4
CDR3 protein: CASRLQGGTNEKLFF

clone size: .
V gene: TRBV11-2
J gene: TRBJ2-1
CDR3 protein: CASSPPGLAGGFRNEQFF

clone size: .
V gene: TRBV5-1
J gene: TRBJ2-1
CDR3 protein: CASSTGIGSGYNEQFF

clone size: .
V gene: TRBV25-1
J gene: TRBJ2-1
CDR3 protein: CASRSSGEQFF

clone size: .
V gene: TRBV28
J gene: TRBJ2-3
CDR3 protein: CASSPGFRSTDTQYF

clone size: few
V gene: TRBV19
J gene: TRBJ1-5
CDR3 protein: CAKTSNRALSNQPQHF

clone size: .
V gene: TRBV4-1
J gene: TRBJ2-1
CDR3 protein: CASSQGSSYNEQFF

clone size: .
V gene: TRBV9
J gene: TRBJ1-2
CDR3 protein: CASSVGQGFIGYTF

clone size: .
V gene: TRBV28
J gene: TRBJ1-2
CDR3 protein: CASSSGHSLGYGYTF

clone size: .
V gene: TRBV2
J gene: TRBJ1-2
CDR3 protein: CASRARVLGGYTF

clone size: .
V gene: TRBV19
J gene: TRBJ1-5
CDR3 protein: CASSKGSNQPQHF

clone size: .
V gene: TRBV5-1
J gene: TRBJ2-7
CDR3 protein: CASTPGMMGYEQYF

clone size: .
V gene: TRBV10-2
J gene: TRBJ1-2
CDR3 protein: CASSGTGGTDGYTF

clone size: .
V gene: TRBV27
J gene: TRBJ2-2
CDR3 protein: CASSFLPFDRVPNTGELFF

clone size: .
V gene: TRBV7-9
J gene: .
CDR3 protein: CASSLKGGRLTFYEQYF

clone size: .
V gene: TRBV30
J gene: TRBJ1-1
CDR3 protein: CAWSVLYGAEAFF

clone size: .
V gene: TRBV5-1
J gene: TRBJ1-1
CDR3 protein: CASSWGRTEAFF

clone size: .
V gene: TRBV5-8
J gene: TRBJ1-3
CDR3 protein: CASSSGQETFGNTIYF

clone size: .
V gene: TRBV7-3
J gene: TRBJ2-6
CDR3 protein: CASSPRPFSTGANVLTF

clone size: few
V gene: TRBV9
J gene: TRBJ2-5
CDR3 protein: CASSPTGGAQYF

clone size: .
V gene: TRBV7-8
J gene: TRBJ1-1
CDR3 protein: CASSYLRYTEAFF

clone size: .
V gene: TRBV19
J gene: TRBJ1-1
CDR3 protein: CASSINRAATEAFF

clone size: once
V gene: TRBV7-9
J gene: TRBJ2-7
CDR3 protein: CASTTGGGYEQYF